This T cell receptor (beta chain) was retrieved from a study of spatial heterogeneity in lung cancer. Study background: For the average unique TCR and UMI combination, more than 8.5 occurrences appeared in raw reads. Study results and limitations: Relative to follow-up, resection was when ubiquitous expanded tumor TCRs appeared more in blood.

This clonotype was detected ten times or more. No antigen is known for it. Via MiXCR, TCRdb re-called the 5' RACE reads, giving one row per CDR3 protein. The data contain tens of thousands of distinct CDR3 sequences, approximately 5.5% of them singletons. The CDR3 consists of 16 residues. Germline CDR1 is MDHEN and CDR2 is SYDVKM. The V and J ends lost 5 bases and 0 bases respectively, with 14 bases between them. Time point in this sample: sample taken at primary tumor resection. Tumor, nontumor lung or frozen PBMC supplied whole RNA, sequenced without sorting. The donors comprised approximately 75 untreated early-stage non-small cell lung cancer patients.

The specimen was PBMCs, collected at surgery. The chain has TRBV28 and TRBJ1-3; D call uncertain. This sequence originates from a male donor with early-stage non-small cell lung cancer. CDR3 sequence (DNA): TGTGCCAGCAGTCCCGGGCCTGGGGACTCTGGAAACACCATATATTTT. Encoded protein: CASSPGPGDSGNTIYF. Full variable domain (rest looked up from reference TRBV28 and TRBJ1-3): DVKVTQSSRYLVKRTGEKVFLECVQDMDHENMFWYRQDPGLGLRLIYFSYDVKMKEKGDIPEGYSVSREKKERFSLILESASTNQTSMYLCASSPGPGDSGNTIYFGEGSWLTVV.